This T cell receptor beta chain originates from a study of tumor and adjacent non-tumor tissue in lung cancer listed by TCRdb under 2018. In the study overall: By cancer type, the cohort comprised around 11 adenocarcinoma patients, a couple of squamous cell carcinoma patients and 1 small cell lung cancer patient. A few dozen paired specimens, one tumor and one normal lung sample per patient, were profiled by TCRbeta CDR3 sequencing. The roughly 15 patients were aged about 31 to 85 years, included about 10 men and 5 women, and had TNM stage I to III disease. Bulk TCRbeta repertoires were compared between lung tumor tissue and matched distant non-tumor lung tissue obtained from around 16 lung cancer patients. In total, sequencing yielded 130,000,000 or so productive TCRbeta reads, which works out to an average of approximately 4.1 million reads per sample. The paper's findings and limits, for the study overall: Only roughly 15 patients were in the cohort, and the authors stated that larger samples and more detailed clinical data are needed. Because peripheral blood was not sequenced, blood TCRbeta repertoires in the lung cancer patients of the study were not examined. The sequencing platform is not named in the methods, and unique molecular identifiers are not mentioned. TCR diversity (inverse Simpson) was significantly higher in tumor than in normal lung tissue (around 450 vs 160, P = 0.0075, Mann-Whitney U test). In normal lung, the top 100 clones accounted for a significantly larger cumulative share of the repertoire than in tumor tissue. TCR diversity was significantly higher in younger patients, and greater tumor TCR diversity was associated with shorter overall survival and shorter disease-free survival.

The germline V gene specifies MNHEY as CDR1 and SVGAGI as CDR2. The CDR3 measures 13 amino acids from cysteine to phenylalanine. Only the CDR3 DNA is retained, 39 bases long and in frame from the first base. This clonotype was picked up one time. Which antigen it targets is not known. Mismatch with germline at one junction end may stem from a read error. Bulk unsorted tissue served as the source for RNA extraction, and RNA quality was assessed using a NanoDrop ND-1000 and an Agilent 2100. For the normal lung samples, distant non-tumor tissue was collected more than 3 cm away from the tumor edge. The donors were newly diagnosed lung cancer patients admitted for thoracic surgery in China from August to November 2014 who had not received prior chemotherapy. The study excluded patients who had received radiotherapy or chemotherapy before or who had another cancer at the same time. Surgical tissue pieces of roughly 1-2 cm3 were preserved in RNAlater solution and stored at -80 °C until use.

Libraries were prepared through multiplex PCR. TCRdb records Illumina HiSeq 2500 as the sequencer. TCRbeta libraries were built by three rounds of nested PCR using primers (Table S4), following protocols modified from ARM-PCR. Before sequencing, PCR products in the 200-500 bp range were cut out of the gel and cleaned up using the QIAquick gel extraction kit. In the original analysis: Trimmomatic was used to clean the reads, FLASH was used to merge the reads into complete CDR3 sequences, and MiTCR was used to assign the reads to V(D)J germline segments. VDJtools was used to compute clonal diversity as the inverse Simpson's index. In-frame sequences lacking a premature stop codon were counted as productive reads. TCRdb applied fastp at Q25 and MiXCR to the public reads, then kept only in-frame beta chains. Each entry merges the rows of one CDR3 protein and shows their most common DNA and genes. TCRdb's processing, not the authors', yielded these V and J calls. This sample gives 40,000 to 50,000 distinct CDR3 sequences in total; more than 55% of them show up just once. Around 30% of the sample comes from the top ten.

The receptor was isolated from a woman aged 70-85 years with non-small cell lung cancer. Sample: distant non-tumor lung tissue. This chain joins TRBV6-5 to TRBJ2-1; 8 bases in between match TRBD1. The CDR3 sequence is CAARQGLYKEQFF. DNA sequence: TGTGCCGCCCGACAGGGGCTCTACAAAGAGCAGTTCTTC.